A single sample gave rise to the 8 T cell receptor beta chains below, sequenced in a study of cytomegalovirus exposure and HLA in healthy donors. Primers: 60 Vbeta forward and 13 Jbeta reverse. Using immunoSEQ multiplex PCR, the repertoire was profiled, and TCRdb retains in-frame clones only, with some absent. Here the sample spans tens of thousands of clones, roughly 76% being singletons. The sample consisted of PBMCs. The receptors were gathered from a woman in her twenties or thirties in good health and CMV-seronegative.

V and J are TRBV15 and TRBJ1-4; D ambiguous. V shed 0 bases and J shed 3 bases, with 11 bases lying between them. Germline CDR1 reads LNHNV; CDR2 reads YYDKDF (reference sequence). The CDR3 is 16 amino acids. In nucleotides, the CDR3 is TGTGCCACCAGCAGAGATCCGGGTGTGGCTAATGAAAAACTGTTTTTT. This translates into CATSRDPGVANEKLFF.

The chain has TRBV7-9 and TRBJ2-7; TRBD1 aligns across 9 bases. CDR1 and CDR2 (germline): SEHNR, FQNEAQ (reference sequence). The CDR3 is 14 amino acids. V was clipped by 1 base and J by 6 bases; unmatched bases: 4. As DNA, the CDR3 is TGTGCCAGCAGCTTAGGTAGGACAGGGGCCGAGCAGTACTTC. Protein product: CASSLGRTGAEQYF.

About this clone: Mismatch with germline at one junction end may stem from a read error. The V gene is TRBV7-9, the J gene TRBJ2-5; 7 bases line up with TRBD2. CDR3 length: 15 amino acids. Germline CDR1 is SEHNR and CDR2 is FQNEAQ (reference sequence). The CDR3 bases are TGTTCCAGCAGCCACAACAGAGGGAGGGGAGAGACCCAGTACTTC. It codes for CSSSHNRGRGETQYF.

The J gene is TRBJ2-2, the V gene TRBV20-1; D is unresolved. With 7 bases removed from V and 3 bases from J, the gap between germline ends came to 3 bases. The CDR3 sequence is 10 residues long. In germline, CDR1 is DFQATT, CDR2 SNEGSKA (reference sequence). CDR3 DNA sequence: TGCAGTGTCGACACCGGGGAGCTGTTTTTT. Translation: CSVDTGELFF.

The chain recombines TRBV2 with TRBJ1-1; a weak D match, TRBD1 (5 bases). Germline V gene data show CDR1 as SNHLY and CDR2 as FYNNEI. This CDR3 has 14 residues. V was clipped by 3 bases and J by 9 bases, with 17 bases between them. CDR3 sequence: CASSDPGEGTKAFF. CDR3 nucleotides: TGTGCCAGCAGTGACCCGGGGGAGGGCACCAAAGCTTTCTTT.

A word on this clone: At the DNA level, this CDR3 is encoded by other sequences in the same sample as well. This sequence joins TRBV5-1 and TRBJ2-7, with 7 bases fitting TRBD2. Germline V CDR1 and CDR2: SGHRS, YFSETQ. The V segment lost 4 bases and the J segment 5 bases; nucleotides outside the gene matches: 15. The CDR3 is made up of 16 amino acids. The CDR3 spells CASSLGRGGSVNEQYF. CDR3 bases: TGCGCCAGCAGCCTGGGTCGCGGCGGGAGTGTCAACGAGCAGTACTTC.

CDR3 nucleotide sequence: TGTGCCAGCAAGGGAGTTGTCTGGGCCGGGGAGCTGTTTTTT. It yields the protein CASKGVVWAGELFF. The gene calls are TRBV27 and TRBJ2-2; a weak D match, TRBD2 (5 bases). The ends were cut back, 7 bases at V and 6 bases at J, with 15 bases in the middle. Germline V CDR1 and CDR2: MNHEY, SMNVEV (reference sequence). The CDR3 covers 14 residues.

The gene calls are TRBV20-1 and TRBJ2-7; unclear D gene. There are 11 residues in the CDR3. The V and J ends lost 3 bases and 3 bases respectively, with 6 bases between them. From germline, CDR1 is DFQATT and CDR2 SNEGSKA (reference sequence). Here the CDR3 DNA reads TGCAGTGCTAGGGCTGACTACGAGCAGTACTTC. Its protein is CSARADYEQYF.